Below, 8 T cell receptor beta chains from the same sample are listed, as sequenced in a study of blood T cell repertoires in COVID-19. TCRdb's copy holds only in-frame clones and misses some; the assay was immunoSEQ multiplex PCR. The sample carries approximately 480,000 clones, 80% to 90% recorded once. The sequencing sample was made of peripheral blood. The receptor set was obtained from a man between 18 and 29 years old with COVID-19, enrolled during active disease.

CDR3 DNA: TGTGCCAGCAGTTTTTTTTTGGGGGCTAACACTGAAGCTTTCTTT. It is translated as CASSFFLGANTEAFF. J is TRBJ1-1 and V is TRBV2; a possible D gene is TRBD1 (6 bases). The CDR3 is 15 residues long. Trimming removed 5 bases from V and 2 bases from J, with 15 bases in between. Germline assignment: CDR1 SNHLY and CDR2 FYNNEI.

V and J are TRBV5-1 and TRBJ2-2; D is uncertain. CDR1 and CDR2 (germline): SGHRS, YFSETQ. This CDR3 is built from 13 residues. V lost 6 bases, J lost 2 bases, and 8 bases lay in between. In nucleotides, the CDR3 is TGCGCCAGCACTCGGTCAAACACCGGGGAGCTGTTTTTT. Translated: CASTRSNTGELFF.

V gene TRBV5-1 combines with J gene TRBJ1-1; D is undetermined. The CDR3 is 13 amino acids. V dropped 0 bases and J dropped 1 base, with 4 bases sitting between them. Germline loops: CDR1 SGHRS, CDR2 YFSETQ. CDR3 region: CASSLEANTEAFF. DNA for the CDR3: TGCGCCAGCAGCTTGGAAGCGAACACTGAAGCTTTCTTT. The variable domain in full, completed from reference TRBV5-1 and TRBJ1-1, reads KAGVTQTPRYLIKTRGQQVTLSCSPISGHRSVSWYQQTPGQGLQFLFEYFSETQRNKGNFPGRFSGRQFSNSRSEMNVSTLELGDSALYLCASSLEANTEAFFGQGTRLTVV.

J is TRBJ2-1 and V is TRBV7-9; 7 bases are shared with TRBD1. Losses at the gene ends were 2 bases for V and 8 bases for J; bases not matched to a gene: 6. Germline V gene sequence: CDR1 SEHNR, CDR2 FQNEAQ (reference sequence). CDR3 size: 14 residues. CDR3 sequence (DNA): TGTGCCAGCAGCTTAAAAGGGGGCGAGGATGAGCAGTTCTTC. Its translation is CASSLKGGEDEQFF.

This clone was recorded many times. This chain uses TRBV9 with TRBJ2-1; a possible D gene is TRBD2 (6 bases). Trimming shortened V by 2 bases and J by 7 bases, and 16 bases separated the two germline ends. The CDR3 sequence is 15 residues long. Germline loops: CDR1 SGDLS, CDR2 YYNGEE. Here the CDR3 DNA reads TGTGCCAGCAGCGTCGTCGGCGGGGACCCAAATGAGCAGTTCTTC. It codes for CASSVVGGDPNEQFF.

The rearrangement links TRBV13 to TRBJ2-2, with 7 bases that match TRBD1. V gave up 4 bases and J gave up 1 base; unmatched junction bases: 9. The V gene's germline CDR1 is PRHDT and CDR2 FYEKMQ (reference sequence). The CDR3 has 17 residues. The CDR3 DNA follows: TGTGCCAGCAGCTCCACCCGGGACAGAGTGAACACCGGGGAGCTGTTTTTT. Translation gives CASSSTRDRVNTGELFF. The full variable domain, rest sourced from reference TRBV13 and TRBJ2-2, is AAGVIQSPRHLIKEKRETATLKCYPIPRHDTVYWYQQGPGQDPQFLISFYEKMQSDKGSIPDRFSAQQFSDYHSELNMSSLELGDSALYFCASSSTRDRVNTGELFFGEGSRLTVL.

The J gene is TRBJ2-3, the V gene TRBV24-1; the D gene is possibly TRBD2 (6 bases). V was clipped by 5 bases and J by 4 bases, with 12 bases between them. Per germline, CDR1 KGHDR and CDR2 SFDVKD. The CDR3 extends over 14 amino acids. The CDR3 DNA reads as TGTGCCACCAGTGGCGTCAGGGAGGCAGATACGCAGTATTTT. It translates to CATSGVREADTQYF.

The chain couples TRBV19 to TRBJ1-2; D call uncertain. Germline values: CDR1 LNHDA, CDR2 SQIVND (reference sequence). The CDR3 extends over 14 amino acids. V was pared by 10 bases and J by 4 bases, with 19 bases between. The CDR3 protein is CATSGGARRYGYTF. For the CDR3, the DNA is TGTGCCACCAGCGGAGGAGCCAGACGCTATGGCTACACCTTC.